This T cell receptor (beta chain) was identified during a study of monozygotic twins with inflammatory bowel disease. Study-level findings and limits: IBD patients exhibited fewer clonotypes shared with other individuals than healthy twins, particularly with disease activity. Any single strong signal or clonotype tied to IBD lacked support.

Details on this clonotype: The antigen is not known.

Germline loops: CDR1 KGHSH, CDR2 LQKENI. The CDR3 sequence is 16 residues long. Per donor, over 2 ml of blood was collected and frozen. cDNA was produced in eight separate reactions per sample. Following a re-call of the 5' RACE reads, TCRdb has one entry per CDR3 protein and lacks DNA. The table lists around 100,000 distinct CDR3 sequences. V is TRBV18 and J is TRBJ2-2; the D call of TRBD1 rests on TCRdb alone, since no DNA is present to check it. This clonotype was obtained from a human donor with ulcerative colitis or Crohn's disease, or a healthy co-twin of an affected twin (not recorded which). Sequenced material: blood. The CDR3 here is CASSRGTVANTGELFF.